These 32 T cell receptor beta chains originate from one sample sequenced in a study of blood T cell repertoires in COVID-19. The assay was immunoSEQ multiplex PCR, and TCRdb's table has in-frame clones only and misses some. The sample lists roughly 95,000 clones; roughly 80% were seen once. The source material was peripheral blood. The receptors were sampled from a human donor in a cohort sampled during active COVID-19.

This sequence joins TRBV24-1 and TRBJ1-5; 11 bases agree with TRBD1. The CDR3 runs 15 residues. CDR1 and CDR2 from the germline V gene are KGHDR and SFDVKD. V lost 3 bases and J lost 5; bases outside the gene matches: 2. The chain's CDR3 is CATSDVGQGDQPQHF. As DNA, the CDR3 is TGTGCCACCAGTGATGTGGGACAGGGGGATCAGCCCCAGCATTTT.

V is TRBV5-6 and J is TRBJ2-5; 7 nucleotides align to TRBD2. The V segment lost 4 bases and the J segment 4 bases; nucleotides outside the gene matches: 7. In germline, CDR1 is SGHDT, CDR2 YYEEEE. The CDR3 contains 14 residues. The CDR3 spells CASSVDPSGETQYF. CDR3 in DNA: TGTGCCAGCAGCGTAGATCCTAGCGGAGAGACCCAGTACTTC.

This chain uses TRBV6-2 or TRBV6-3 with TRBJ1-1, with a tentative D call TRBD1 (6 bases). V shed 4 bases and J shed 7 bases, with 10 bases lying between them. The CDR3 extends over 12 amino acids. Germline V gene lookup returns CDR1 MNHEY and CDR2 SVGEGT. The CDR3 nucleotides read TGTGCCAGCAGTTGGGGGCCGGTTGAAGCTTTCTTT. Its protein is CASSWGPVEAFF.

The genes are TRBV6-1 and TRBJ2-1; D is perhaps TRBD2 (5 bases). Germline V gene data show CDR1 as MNHNS and CDR2 as SASEGT. The length of the CDR3 is 16 residues. V gave up 3 bases and J gave up 0 bases, with 12 bases separating them. CDR3 in amino acids: CASSEVGRGSYNEQFF. The CDR3 DNA follows: TGTGCCAGCAGTGAGGTGGGTCGGGGCTCCTACAATGAGCAGTTCTTC.

J is TRBJ2-1 and V is TRBV3-1 (or the pseudogene TRBV3-2); D possibly corresponds to TRBD2 (5 bases). Germline V gene sequence: CDR1 LGHDT, CDR2 YNNKEL (reference sequence). V was shortened by 6 bases and J by 9 bases, with 21 bases between the two germline ends. This CDR3 region has 15 residues. CDR3 residues: CASRFWASGSGEQFF. The CDR3 DNA sequence: TGTGCCAGCAGATTTTGGGCCTCGGGGAGTGGTGAGCAGTTCTTC.

V gene TRBV3-1 (or the pseudogene TRBV3-2) combines with J gene TRBJ1-2; 9 nucleotides line up with TRBD1. Germline CDR1 and CDR2: LGHDT and YNNKEL (reference sequence). V trimming: 2 bases; J trimming: 9 bases; junction bases outside the gene matches: 4. The CDR3 totals 13 residues. CDR3: CASSQTGQGSYTF. The CDR3 region has the DNA TGTGCCAGCAGCCAAACAGGACAGGGGAGCTACACCTTC.

The rearrangement uses TRBV7-3 and TRBJ1-5; 7 nucleotides agree with TRBD1. CDR1 is SGHTA, CDR2 FQGTGA, per germline. CDR3 length equals 16 residues. V was clipped by 5 bases and J by 3 bases; unmatched bases: 10. The CDR3 DNA reads TGTGCCAGCAGCATTCCGGGACAGAAAATCAATCAGCCCCAGCATTTT. Its translation is CASSIPGQKINQPQHF.

The rearrangement uses TRBV5-6 and TRBJ2-6, with TRBD2 matching over 8 bases. V was pared by 9 bases and J by 0 bases, with 8 bases of the junction left unmatched. Germline V gene lookup returns CDR1 SGHDT and CDR2 YYEEEE. The CDR3 is 16 amino acids. The CDR3 sequence is CATKPAGDSGANVLTF. The CDR3 bases are TGTGCCACCAAACCAGCGGGGGACTCTGGGGCCAACGTCCTGACTTTC.

This clone was observed a few times. This chain links TRBV18 with TRBJ1-5, with D tentatively TRBD1 (5 bases). Germline V gene sequence: CDR1 KGHSH, CDR2 LQKENI. The CDR3 has 14 residues. The V and J ends lost 4 bases and 2 bases respectively, with 9 bases between them. The CDR3 protein is CASSQGLGNQPQHF. In nucleotides, the CDR3 is TGTGCCAGCTCACAGGGGCTTGGCAATCAGCCCCAGCATTTT.

This sequence joins TRBV29-1 and TRBJ2-7, with 8 bases fitting TRBD1. J gave up 4 bases and V 3 bases, and 11 bases lay outside the gene matches. This CDR3 comprises 15 residues. Germline V CDR1 and CDR2: SQVTM, ANQGSEA. The CDR3 loop is CSVDPSGGGLYEQYF. CDR3 nucleotides: TGCAGCGTTGACCCTTCAGGGGGCGGATTGTACGAGCAGTACTTC.

This sequence joins TRBV28 and TRBJ1-2; D gene unclear. Germline loops: CDR1 MDHEN, CDR2 SYDVKM. This CDR3 comprises 13 residues. Trimming pared 3 bases from V and 1 base from J, leaving 6 bases between. The CDR3 nucleotides read TGTGCCAGCAGTTTTGTCGGTAACTATGGCTACACCTTC. It yields the protein CASSFVGNYGYTF.

This clone was observed once. The chain recombines TRBV6-1 with TRBJ1-2; 8 bases align to TRBD1. Germline-derived CDR1 and CDR2 are MNHNS and SASEGT. Trimming cost V 1 base and J 3 bases; bases outside gene matches: 4. CDR3 length equals 15 residues. This CDR3 reads CASSEVGGQDYGYTF. In DNA form, the CDR3 reads TGTGCCAGCAGTGAAGTCGGGGGACAGGACTATGGCTACACCTTC.

The rearrangement joins TRBV5-1 to TRBJ2-2, with 9 bases identical to TRBD2. CDR1 and CDR2 from the germline V gene are SGHRS and YFSETQ. The CDR3 length is 16 residues. Trimming removed 8 bases from V and 4 bases from J; junction bases left unmatched: 12. CDR3: CASIHFSGSSTGELFF. For the CDR3, the DNA is TGCGCCAGTATACACTTTAGCGGGAGTAGCACCGGGGAGCTGTTTTTT. Full variable domain (rest looked up from reference TRBV5-1 and TRBJ2-2): KAGVTQTPRYLIKTRGQQVTLSCSPISGHRSVSWYQQTPGQGLQFLFEYFSETQRNKGNFPGRFSGRQFSNSRSEMNVSTLELGDSALYLCASIHFSGSSTGELFFGEGSRLTVL.

The chain joins TRBV10-3 to TRBJ2-7; 10 bases are a match to TRBD1. The CDR3 extends over 15 amino acids. Germline CDR1 ENHRY, CDR2 SYGVKD. Trimming took 6 bases from V and 3 from J; bases not matched to a gene: 8. This chain's CDR3 is CAISSVGQGVYEQYF. CDR3 coding DNA: TGTGCCATCAGCTCCGTCGGACAGGGGGTCTACGAGCAGTACTTC.

This chain connects TRBV5-6 to TRBJ2-2; D unresolved. V was clipped by 0 bases and J by 4 bases, with 13 bases between them. CDR3 length equals 16 residues. Germline V gene sequence: CDR1 SGHDT, CDR2 YYEEEE. Written as DNA, the CDR3 is TGTGCCAGCAGCTTGGGACCGCAGGATTTCACCGGGGAGCTGTTTTTT. Protein product: CASSLGPQDFTGELFF.

The table lists this clone with a count of one. The CDR3 DNA sequence: TGTGCCAGCAGCTTGGGGACAGGGCCCGCCAATGAGCAGTTCTTC. Translation gives CASSLGTGPANEQFF. The V gene is TRBV7-9, the J gene TRBJ2-1; 9 positions match TRBD1. The CDR3 sequence is 15 residues long. With 3 bases clipped from V and 6 bases from J, the junction kept 6 bases outside the gene matches. Germline V gives CDR1 SEHNR, CDR2 FQNEAQ (reference sequence).

The chain couples TRBV6-5 to TRBJ1-1; D remains unclear. CDR1 and CDR2 (germline): MNHEY, SVGAGI. Trimming pared 0 bases from V and 2 bases from J, leaving 10 bases between. The CDR3 covers 15 residues. The CDR3 DNA follows: TGTGCCAGCAGTTACTCGTGGCAGACAAACACTGAAGCTTTCTTT. This sequence encodes CASSYSWQTNTEAFF.

This clone was recorded only once. The rearrangement joins TRBV12-5 to TRBJ2-1; 8 positions agree with TRBD2. CDR1 LGHNT and CDR2 FRNRAP come from the germline V gene. The CDR3 extends over 18 amino acids. V shed 0 bases, J shed 0 bases, and the junction held 7 bases outside the gene matches. This CDR3 is CASGLVITSGSSYNEQFF. In DNA, the CDR3 is TGTGCTAGTGGTTTGGTAATTACAAGCGGGAGCTCCTACAATGAGCAGTTCTTC.

This clone occurred once. The chain has TRBV7-9 and TRBJ2-7, with 7 bases matching TRBD1. CDR3 length: 15 residues. Germline lookup yields CDR1 SEHNR and CDR2 FQNEAQ (reference sequence). With V trimmed by 2 bases and J by 4 bases, 8 bases remained unmatched. The CDR3, as DNA: TGTGCCAGCAGCTTACCGAGAGGGACAGCGTACGAGCAGTACTTC. Translation: CASSLPRGTAYEQYF.

This chain joins TRBV6-5 and TRBJ1-2, with 8 nucleotides matching TRBD1. CDR1 is MNHEY and CDR2 is SVGAGI in the germline V gene. CDR3 length equals 16 residues. The V gene end was trimmed by 0 bases and the J gene end by 8 bases; junction bases not matched to a gene: 11. This CDR3 reads CASSYSSGGRDRGYTF. The CDR3 DNA follows: TGTGCCAGCAGTTACTCGTCGGGGGGCAGGGACAGGGGCTACACCTTC.

The chain employs TRBV28 and TRBJ2-4, with TRBD2 identical over 12 bases. CDR1 and CDR2 from the germline V gene are MDHEN and SYDVKM. V dropped 5 bases and J dropped 7; count of bases not matched to a gene: 9. The CDR3 extends over 16 amino acids. Here the CDR3 DNA reads TGTGCCAGCAGTCCGGCCCTAGCGGGAGGGAGGAACATTCAGTACTTC. This codes for CASSPALAGGRNIQYF.

The V and J genes are TRBV6-4 and TRBJ2-3; possibly TRBD2 for D (5 bases). The V gene's germline CDR1 is MRHNA and CDR2 SNTAGT. Trimming pared 0 bases from V and 5 bases from J, leaving 15 bases between. The CDR3 totals 16 residues. The CDR3 sequence: CASSDSRDRVRDTQYF. The CDR3, as DNA: TGTGCCAGCAGTGACTCGAGGGATAGGGTTAGAGATACGCAGTATTTT.

CDR3 region: CASSPVVGTGVLGNYTF. The DNA for the CDR3 is TGTGCCAGCTCACCCGTCGTCGGGACAGGGGTTTTGGGGAACTACACCTTC. The chain carries TRBV18 and TRBJ1-2; 10 bases align to TRBD1. Germline values: CDR1 KGHSH, CDR2 LQKENI. The CDR3 is 17 amino acids. J was trimmed by 10 bases and V by 3 bases; bases with no gene match: 17.

The chain is built from TRBV7-2 and TRBJ2-5, with TRBD2 matching 9 bases. V lost 5 bases, J lost 6 bases, and 7 bases stayed unmatched. Looked up from germline, CDR1 is SGHTA and CDR2 is FQGNSA. This CDR3 has 14 amino acids. The CDR3 loop is CASSTSGGRKTQYF. DNA of the CDR3: TGTGCCAGCAGCACCAGCGGGGGGAGGAAGACCCAGTACTTC. The variable domain in full, with the rest retrieved from reference TRBV7-2 and TRBJ2-5, is GAGVSQSPSNKVTEKGKDVELRCDPISGHTALYWYRQSLGQGLEFLIYFQGNSAPDKSGLPSDRFSAERTGGSVSTLTIQRTQQEDSAVYLCASSTSGGRKTQYFGPGTRLLVL.

The gene calls are TRBV7-9 and TRBJ2-2, with D perhaps matching TRBD1 (5 bases). V lost 6 bases to trimming and J lost 9 bases, with 11 bases between them. Germline lookup yields CDR1 SEHNR and CDR2 FQNEAQ (reference sequence). The length of the CDR3 is 12 residues. This CDR3 is CASSHRSRELFF. The CDR3 nucleotides are TGTGCCAGCAGTCACAGGTCCAGGGAGCTGTTTTTT.

The rearrangement uses TRBV14 and TRBJ2-7; D gene uncertain. V lost 0 bases to trimming and J lost 1 base, with 7 bases between them. The CDR3 is 14 amino acids. Germline lookup yields CDR1 SGHDN and CDR2 FVKESK. Here the CDR3 reads CASSQDSTSYEQYF. The DNA for the CDR3 is TGTGCCAGCAGCCAAGATAGCACTTCCTACGAGCAGTACTTC.

This clone was observed a handful of times. The chain joins TRBV3-1 (or the pseudogene TRBV3-2) to TRBJ2-7, with D maybe TRBD1 (5 bases). The V and J ends lost 0 bases and 3 bases respectively, with 18 bases between them. Germline CDR1 LGHDT, CDR2 YNNKEL (reference sequence). The CDR3 has 17 amino acids. CDR3 in DNA: TGTGCCAGCAGCCAAGACCTATCCCCAGGGTACAGCTACGAGCAGTACTTC. Translation gives CASSQDLSPGYSYEQYF.

This chain connects TRBV24-1 to TRBJ2-1, with 10 bases identical to TRBD2. This CDR3 contains 15 residues. The germline V gene has CDR1 KGHDR and CDR2 SFDVKD. V was clipped by 3 bases and J by 8 bases; unmatched bases: 6. The CDR3, as DNA: TGTGCCACCAGTGATCGAGCGGGGGGGCCCGATGAGCAGTTCTTC. Amino acids: CATSDRAGGPDEQFF.

The V call is TRBV3-1 (or the pseudogene TRBV3-2), the J call TRBJ2-3, with D possibly being TRBD1 (6 bases). The germline CDR1 and CDR2 sequences are LGHDT and YNNKEL (reference sequence). Trimming shortened V by 4 bases and J by 2 bases, and 13 bases separated the two germline ends. This CDR3 has 15 residues. In DNA form, the CDR3 reads TGTGCCAGCAGCCCCAGGGGAGCCGTCACAGATACGCAGTATTTT. Translating gives CASSPRGAVTDTQYF.

The chain uses TRBV4-2 and TRBJ2-1; TRBD2 might be the D (6 bases). CDR1 is LGHNA and CDR2 is YNFKEQ in the germline V gene. CDR3 size: 15 residues. The V and J ends lost 0 bases and 5 bases respectively, with 11 bases between them. The CDR3 sequence: CASSQEHGGNNEQFF. The CDR3 DNA sequence: TGTGCCAGCAGCCAAGAACACGGGGGAAACAATGAGCAGTTCTTC.

This chain connects TRBV7-3 to TRBJ2-3, with TRBD2 matching over 10 bases. The V segment lost 2 bases and the J segment 0 bases; nucleotides outside the gene matches: 14. Germline assignment: CDR1 SGHTA and CDR2 FQGTGA. The CDR3 sequence is 20 residues long. The CDR3 region is CASSLSLPSGRSTSTDTQYF. CDR3 nucleotides: TGTGCCAGCAGCTTATCCCTCCCTAGCGGGAGATCCACTAGCACAGATACGCAGTATTTT. The entire variable domain, with the rest obtained from reference TRBV7-3 and TRBJ2-3, is as follows: GAGVSQTPSNKVTEKGKYVELRCDPISGHTALYWYRQSLGQGPEFLIYFQGTGAADDSGLPNDRFFAVRPEGSVSTLKIQRTERGDSAVYLCASSLSLPSGRSTSTDTQYFGPGTRLTVL.

This chain links TRBV24-1 with TRBJ2-1, with 13 bases fitting TRBD2. The germline gives CDR1 KGHDR, CDR2 SFDVKD. V lost 5 bases and J lost 7; bases outside the gene matches: 13. The CDR3 consists of 18 residues. The CDR3 loop reads CATSGLGLAGVGRNEQFF. CDR3 in DNA: TGTGCCACCAGTGGTCTCGGACTAGCGGGAGTGGGGAGAAATGAGCAGTTCTTC.